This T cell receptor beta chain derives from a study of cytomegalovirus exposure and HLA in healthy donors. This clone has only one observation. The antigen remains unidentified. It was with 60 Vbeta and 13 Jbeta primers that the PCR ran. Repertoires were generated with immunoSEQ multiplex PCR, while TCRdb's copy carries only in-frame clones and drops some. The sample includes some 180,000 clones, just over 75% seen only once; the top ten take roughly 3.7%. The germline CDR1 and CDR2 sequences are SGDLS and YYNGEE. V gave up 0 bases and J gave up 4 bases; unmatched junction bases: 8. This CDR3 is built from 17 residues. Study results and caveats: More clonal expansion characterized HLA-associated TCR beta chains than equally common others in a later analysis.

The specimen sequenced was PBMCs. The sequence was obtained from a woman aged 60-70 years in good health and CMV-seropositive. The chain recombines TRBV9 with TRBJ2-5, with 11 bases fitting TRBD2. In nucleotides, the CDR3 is TGTGCCAGCAGCGTAGGGGTAGCGGGGGGGCCGGGAGAGACCCAGTACTTC. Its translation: CASSVGVAGGPGETQYF.